Listed below are T cell receptor beta chains from one sample, sequenced in a study of blood T cell repertoires in COVID-19. Here immunoSEQ multiplex PCR was the method, and the copy in TCRdb shows in-frame clones only, minus some. In the table there are about 350,000 clones, roughly nine tenths of which are singletons. Source material: peripheral blood. All receptors come from a woman between 55 and 75 years old with COVID-19, enrolled during active disease. Each CDR3 is given with its conserved first and last residue. The D gene is left open where the match is weak. Not all rows give a size; the values are once, few, many and, for expanded clones, a class.

v_call	clone_size	d_call	j_call	cdr3_aa	cdr3_nt
TRBV5-4	-	TRBD1	TRBJ1-1	CASRRTGVNTEAFF	TGTGCCAGCAGACGGACAGGGGTGAACACTGAAGCTTTCTTT
TRBV3-1/TRBV3-2	-	TRBD1	TRBJ1-2	CASSQDQQGAYGYTF	TGTGCCAGCAGCCAAGACCAACAGGGGGCCTATGGCTACACCTTC
TRBV14	-	TRBD1	TRBJ1-1	CASSPDTGQANTEAFF	TGTGCCAGCAGCCCCGATACGGGACAGGCGAACACTGAAGCTTTCTTT
TRBV5-1	-	-	TRBJ2-4	CASSLTFRAEAKNIQYF	TGCGCCAGCAGCTTGACATTCAGGGCGGAAGCCAAAAACATTCAGTACTTC
TRBV27	-	TRBD1	TRBJ2-2	CASSRQGGRAGELFF	TGTGCCAGCAGTAGACAGGGGGGACGGGCCGGGGAGCTGTTTTTT
TRBV9	-	-	TRBJ1-2	CASSARHTGSGDGYTF	TGTGCCAGCAGCGCTCGACATACAGGATCCGGAGATGGCTACACCTTC
TRBV6-5	-	TRBD1	TRBJ1-2	CASKRGTGTNYGYTF	TGTGCCAGCAAAAGAGGGACAGGTACTAACTATGGCTACACCTTC
TRBV5-1	once	TRBD1	TRBJ2-5	CASSYTGQGKETQYF	TGCGCCAGCAGCTATACGGGACAGGGAAAGGAGACCCAGTACTTC
TRBV19	few	-	TRBJ1-6	CASSYDSPLAPLHF	TGTGCCAGTAGCTATGACAGCCCCTTAGCCCCCCTCCACTTT
TRBV5-1	once	-	TRBJ2-2	CASSLVAGSWELFF	TGCGCCAGCAGCTTGGTGGCGGGATCTTGGGAGCTGTTTTTT
TRBV6-6	-	TRBD2	TRBJ2-1	CASRDRGGINEQFF	TGTGCCAGCAGAGACCGGGGGGGGATCAATGAGCAGTTCTTC
TRBV28	-	TRBD1	TRBJ1-5	CASSLQWTGQQHF	TGTGCCAGCAGTTTACAATGGACAGGCCAGCAGCATTTT
TRBV29-1	-	TRBD1	TRBJ2-2	CSVVRDRGTGELFF	TGCAGCGTTGTAAGGGACAGGGGCACCGGGGAGCTGTTTTTT
TRBV13	-	-	TRBJ2-1	CASSPGGEDEQFF	TGTGCCAGCAGCCCTGGCGGCGAAGATGAGCAGTTCTTC
TRBV2	-	TRBD1	TRBJ2-3	CASSSTGGAEADTQYF	TGTGCCAGCAGTTCTACAGGGGGCGCAGAGGCAGATACGCAGTATTTT
TRBV7-3	-	TRBD2	TRBJ2-3	CASSSVGGPTDTQYF	TGTGCCAGCAGCTCGGTGGGAGGGCCCACAGATACGCAGTATTTT
TRBV6-5	once	-	TRBJ2-2	CASTPGAADTGELFF	TGTGCCAGCACCCCAGGGGCAGCAGACACCGGGGAGCTGTTTTTT
TRBV9	-	-	TRBJ2-7	CASSVSGQTYEQYF	TGTGCCAGCAGCGTATCAGGACAGACCTACGAGCAGTACTTC
TRBV6-6	-	TRBD2	TRBJ2-7	CASHLGLVPYEQYF	TGTGCCAGTCACTTGGGACTAGTTCCCTACGAGCAGTACTTC
TRBV27	-	-	TRBJ2-5	CASSLGGTQYF	TGTGCCAGCAGTTTAGGCGGGACCCAGTACTTC
TRBV5-1	-	-	TRBJ1-1	CASSFIGNTNTEAFF	TGCGCCAGCAGCTTTATTGGTAACACCAACACTGAAGCTTTCTTT
TRBV5-6	-	-	TRBJ1-5	CASSIGQIDSNQPQHF	TGTGCCAGCAGCATTGGACAGATAGATAGCAATCAGCCCCAGCATTTT
TRBV19	-	-	TRBJ1-2	CASRPTNRPRYGYTF	TGTGCCAGTAGGCCTACAAACAGGCCCCGCTATGGCTACACCTTC
TRBV7-9	-	TRBD1	TRBJ1-6	CASSTGTGESPLHF	TGTGCCAGCAGCACAGGGACAGGGGAATCACCCCTCCACTTT